This T cell receptor beta chain originates from a study of regulatory T cells in long-lasting Graves disease. The CDR3 is made up of 15 amino acids. CDR1 MDHEN and CDR2 SYDVKM come from the germline V gene. Trimming took 4 bases from V and 5 from J, leaving 15 bases between them. Time point given: newly diagnosed GD, antithyroid drugs for less than 3 months. Extracted PBMC RNA gave rise to the TCR library. Construction of TCR beta libraries relied on iRepertoire HTBI primers and on Arm-PCR targeting CDR3 regions. TCRdb independently ran MiXCR on the multiplex PCR reads; one entry per CDR3 protein. Found here are about 450,000 distinct CDR3 sequences, about a sixth of them singletons; the top ten hold approximately 11%. This clonotype showed up many times. The same sample was also used in a study of T cells in Graves' hyperthyroidism and ophthalmopathy.

This TCR was recovered from a woman aged 25-40 years with Graves disease. The sequencing here drew on peripheral blood mononuclear cells (PBMCs), taken at new diagnosis, from a patient treated with antithyroid drugs. V is TRBV28 and J is TRBJ1-5, with D hard to call. The CDR3 DNA follows: TGTGCCAGCAGTTCGTACTCACCTTCGGATCAGCCCCAGCATTTT. As protein: CASSSYSPSDQPQHF.